Each of the 19 T cell receptor beta chains below was sequenced from the same sample in a study of blood T cell repertoires in COVID-19. Sequencing used immunoSEQ multiplex PCR; TCRdb keeps in-frame clones, though not all of them. The sample yields approximately 80,000 clones, roughly 88% seen once. Sequencing was performed on peripheral blood. The receptors were sampled from a human donor in a cohort sampled during active COVID-19.

This chain links TRBV3-1 (or the pseudogene TRBV3-2) with TRBJ2-5; D is possibly TRBD2 (5 bases). Germline CDR1 reads LGHDT; CDR2 reads YNNKEL (reference sequence). The CDR3 has 16 amino acids. Trimming took 2 bases from V and 2 from J, leaving 15 bases between them. The CDR3 region is CASSQIHGRRQETQYF. CDR3 in DNA: TGTGCCAGCAGCCAAATTCATGGGAGACGTCAAGAGACCCAGTACTTC.

The genes are TRBV5-1 and TRBJ2-3, with a tentative D call TRBD1 (5 bases). The CDR3 runs to 16 residues. CDR1 is SGHRS, CDR2 YFSETQ, per germline. Trimming cost V 3 bases and J 4 bases, with 18 bases left between them. In DNA form, the CDR3 reads TGCGCCAGCAGCTCAGGAGACAGCTTTACTGCAGATACGCAGTATTTT. Translating gives CASSSGDSFTADTQYF.

V is TRBV28 and J is TRBJ1-2; TRBD1 aligns across 7 bases. This CDR3 has 15 residues. Germline V gives CDR1 MDHEN, CDR2 SYDVKM. Unmatched junction bases numbered 10, after V lost 7 bases and J lost 2 bases. As DNA, the CDR3 is TGTGCCAGCAATTCCCTAGGGACAGCCAACTATGGCTACACCTTC. Translated: CASNSLGTANYGYTF.

V is TRBV12-3 or TRBV12-4 and J is TRBJ1-2, with TRBD1 matching over 11 bases. CDR3 length equals 13 residues. The junction had 6 bases not matched to a gene; V was cut back by 11 bases and J by 4 bases. This chain's CDR3 is CAVGQGASYGYTF. The DNA for the CDR3 is TGTGCCGTAGGACAGGGGGCTTCCTATGGCTACACCTTC.

The gene calls are TRBV7-3 and TRBJ2-3; no clear D. CDR1 SGHTA and CDR2 FQGTGA come from the germline V gene. The CDR3 sequence is 13 residues long. V lost 3 bases and J lost 2, with 6 bases in between. The DNA for the CDR3 is TGTGCCAGCAGCTTTTCCCACACAGATACGCAGTATTTT. Residues: CASSFSHTDTQYF.

The chain carries TRBV7-3 and TRBJ2-1; TRBD1 matches 9 bases. Looked up from germline, CDR1 is SGHTA and CDR2 is FQGTGA. The V gene end was trimmed by 5 bases and the J gene end by 5 bases; junction bases not matched to a gene: 4. The CDR3 runs 14 residues. In DNA, the CDR3 is TGTGCCAGCAGCCGGGACAGGGTTAACAATGAGCAGTTCTTC. It specifies CASSRDRVNNEQFF.

Only one count was recorded for this clone. The chain carries TRBV2 and TRBJ2-1, with 13 bases lining up with TRBD2. This CDR3 region has 16 residues. The germline V gene has CDR1 SNHLY and CDR2 FYNNEI. V shed 7 bases and J 9 bases; nucleotides not matched to a gene: 12. The CDR3 is CASTAPGLAGFGEQFF. The CDR3 DNA follows: TGTGCCAGCACCGCCCCGGGACTAGCGGGATTCGGTGAGCAGTTCTTC.

The rearrangement uses TRBV19 and TRBJ2-3, with 13 bases identical to TRBD2. The CDR3 has 17 residues. Germline V CDR1 and CDR2: LNHDA, SQIVND (reference sequence). J was trimmed by 5 bases and V by 6 bases; bases with no gene match: 11. CDR3: CASSRGLAGVMIDTQYF. In nucleotides, the CDR3 is TGTGCCAGTAGCCGAGGACTAGCGGGAGTAATGATAGATACGCAGTATTTT.

There are a few counts of this clone. The chain couples TRBV6-1 to TRBJ1-1; D is possibly TRBD1 (6 bases). Trimming took 1 base from V and 5 from J, leaving 17 bases between them. CDR1 is MNHNS, CDR2 SASEGT, per germline. There are 16 residues in the CDR3. CDR3 DNA: TGTGCCAGCAGTGAAGATCGAAACAGGGTAGGGACTGAAGCTTTCTTT. Amino acid sequence: CASSEDRNRVGTEAFF.

The rearrangement joins TRBV28 to TRBJ2-3; TRBD2 matches 8 bases. The V segment lost 10 bases and the J segment 2 bases; nucleotides outside the gene matches: 2. The CDR3 consists of 12 residues. Germline lookup yields CDR1 MDHEN and CDR2 SYDVKM. CDR3: CATGLATDTQYF. In nucleotides, the CDR3 is TGTGCCACCGGACTAGCCACAGATACGCAGTATTTT.

The chain combines TRBV15 with TRBJ2-3; maybe TRBD1 (6 bases). Trimming left V 6 bases short and J 2 bases short, with 18 bases between. Germline V gene lookup returns CDR1 LNHNV and CDR2 YYDKDF (reference sequence). The CDR3 loop spans 16 amino acids. The CDR3 DNA reads as TGTGCCACCAGAGACCCTACAGGGTCTCACACAGATACGCAGTATTTT. Residues: CATRDPTGSHTDTQYF. Using reference TRBV15 and TRBJ2-3 for the parts outside the CDR3, the full variable domain is DAMVIQNPRYQVTQFGKPVTLSCSQTLNHNVMYWYQQKSSQAPKLLFHYYDKDFNNEADTPDNFQSRRPNTSFCFLDIRSPGLGDTAMYLCATRDPTGSHTDTQYFGPGTRLTVL.

The chain joins TRBV5-1 to TRBJ2-1, with TRBD2 matching 8 bases. The ends lost 4 bases at V and 4 bases at J; junction bases unmatched: 7. The germline V gene encodes CDR1 SGHRS and CDR2 YFSETQ. This CDR3 has 15 amino acids. CDR3 sequence: CASSPGGASYNEQFF. The CDR3 DNA is TGCGCCAGCAGCCCCGGGGGGGCCTCGTACAATGAGCAGTTCTTC. The full variable domain, in which reference TRBV5-1 and TRBJ2-1 provide the parts outside the CDR3, is KAGVTQTPRYLIKTRGQQVTLSCSPISGHRSVSWYQQTPGQGLQFLFEYFSETQRNKGNFPGRFSGRQFSNSRSEMNVSTLELGDSALYLCASSPGGASYNEQFFGPGTRLTVL.

The chain couples TRBV7-3 to TRBJ2-7, with 9 bases aligning to TRBD1. Trimming removed 1 base from V and 2 bases from J; junction bases left unmatched: 9. There are 17 residues in the CDR3. Germline V lookup: CDR1 SGHTA, CDR2 FQGTGA. The CDR3 protein is CASSLIFRGDRAYEQYF. CDR3 DNA: TGTGCCAGCAGCTTAATTTTTCGCGGGGACAGGGCCTACGAGCAGTACTTC. Supplemented by reference TRBV7-3 and TRBJ2-7, the full variable domain reads GAGVSQTPSNKVTEKGKYVELRCDPISGHTALYWYRQSLGQGPEFLIYFQGTGAADDSGLPNDRFFAVRPEGSVSTLKIQRTERGDSAVYLCASSLIFRGDRAYEQYFGPGTRLTVT.

The rearrangement links TRBV11-3 to TRBJ2-3, with 7 positions matching TRBD2. This CDR3 is 14 amino acids long. The J segment lost 2 bases and the V segment lost 4 bases, leaving 3 bases of the junction unmatched. Germline V CDR1 and CDR2: SGHNT, YENEEA. The CDR3 DNA sequence: TGTGCCAGCAGCTCCCGGGACTACACAGATACGCAGTATTTT. It codes for CASSSRDYTDTQYF.

V and J are TRBV10-3 and TRBJ2-3; 10 bases line up with TRBD1. With V trimmed by 6 bases and J by 4 bases, 7 bases remained unmatched. The length of the CDR3 is 15 residues. Germline CDR1 ENHRY, CDR2 SYGVKD. The CDR3 coding sequence is TGTGCCATCAGCCGACAGGGGGCAAGCCCAGATACGCAGTATTTT. It specifies CAISRQGASPDTQYF.

This chain links TRBV7-8 with TRBJ2-1; TRBD2 agrees at 12 bases. There are 16 residues in the CDR3. Germline CDR1 SGHVS, CDR2 FQNEAQ. V trimming: 6 bases; J trimming: 6 bases; junction bases outside the gene matches: 9. Written as DNA, the CDR3 is TGTGCCAGCAGTCTAGGGCTAGCGGGAGGGGTCAATGAGCAGTTCTTC. Encoded protein: CASSLGLAGGVNEQFF.

The sample holds one count of this clone. V and J are TRBV28 and TRBJ1-6, with 9 bases aligning to TRBD1. V shed 7 bases, J shed 2 bases, and the junction held 6 bases outside the gene matches. This CDR3 has 16 amino acids. Germline-derived CDR1 and CDR2 are MDHEN and SYDVKM. CDR3 sequence: CASNGGQGAYNSPLHF. In DNA, the CDR3 is TGTGCCAGCAACGGGGGACAGGGCGCCTATAATTCACCCCTCCACTTT.

The chain joins TRBV5-6 to TRBJ1-1; 9 bases match TRBD1. CDR1 is SGHDT, CDR2 YYEEEE, per germline. The CDR3 sequence is 15 residues long. Trimming removed 4 bases from V and 3 bases from J; junction bases left unmatched: 7. The CDR3 nucleotides are TGTGCCAGCAGCACCACGGGACAGGGCCACACTGAAGCTTTCTTT. Protein sequence: CASSTTGQGHTEAFF.

The chain joins TRBV5-4 to TRBJ2-1; 7 bases agree with TRBD2. The ends lost 3 bases at V and 0 bases at J; junction bases unmatched: 6. Germline V CDR1 and CDR2: SGHNT, YYREEE (reference sequence). There are 16 residues in the CDR3. CDR3 region: CASSSVGGSSYNEQFF. CDR3 nucleotide sequence: TGTGCCAGCAGCTCGGTGGGGGGGAGCTCCTACAATGAGCAGTTCTTC.